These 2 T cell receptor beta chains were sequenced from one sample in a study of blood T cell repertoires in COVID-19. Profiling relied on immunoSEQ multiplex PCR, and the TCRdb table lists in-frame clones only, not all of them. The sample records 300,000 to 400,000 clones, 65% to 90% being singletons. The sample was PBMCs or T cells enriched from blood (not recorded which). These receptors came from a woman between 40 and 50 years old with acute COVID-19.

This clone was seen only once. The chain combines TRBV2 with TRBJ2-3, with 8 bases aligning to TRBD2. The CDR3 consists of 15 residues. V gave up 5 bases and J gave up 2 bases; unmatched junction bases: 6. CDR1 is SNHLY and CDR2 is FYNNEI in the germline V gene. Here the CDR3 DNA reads TGTGCCAGCAGTAGAAGGACTAGCTCCACAGATACGCAGTATTTT. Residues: CASSRRTSSTDTQYF.

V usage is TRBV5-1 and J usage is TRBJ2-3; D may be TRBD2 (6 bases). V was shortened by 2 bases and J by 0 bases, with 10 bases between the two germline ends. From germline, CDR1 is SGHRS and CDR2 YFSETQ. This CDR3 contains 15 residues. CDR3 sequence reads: CASSFGGASTDTQYF. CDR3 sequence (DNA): TGCGCCAGCAGCTTCGGGGGTGCTAGCACAGATACGCAGTATTTT.